This T cell receptor beta chain was sequenced in a study of human T cells and chemical hapten exposure. Looking at the study overall: A 2 cm by 2 cm inner upper arm patch received 2% DPC for sensitization. Patients having alopecia areata, totalis or universalis were mostly female.

Time point reported: patch test 2, 6 weeks after DPC sensitization. This sample's treatment: therapeutic diphenylcyclopropenone sensitization with weekly scalp DPC. The CDR3 totals 12 residues. V was pared by 3 bases and J by 1 base, with 6 bases between. Germline loops: CDR1 SQVTM, CDR2 ANQGSEA. Unique molecular identifiers were attached to individual cDNA molecules within the library. TCRdb analysed the RACE reads with MiXCR anew, one entry per CDR3 protein. The repertoire consists of approximately 91,000 distinct CDR3 sequences, with around 10% occurring once and the leading ten covering 1.5% to 2%.

The sequence was obtained from a man between 18 and 29 years old with alopecia areata. Some clones in this sample may be carry-over from other donors' samples. This specimen consisted of whole blood, obtained in connection with sensitization to the hapten diphenylcyclopropenone (DPC). The chain links TRBV29-1 to TRBJ2-5; D remains ambiguous. The CDR3 reads CSVDVSQETQYF. The DNA for the CDR3 is TGCAGCGTTGATGTTAGCCAAGAGACCCAGTACTTC.